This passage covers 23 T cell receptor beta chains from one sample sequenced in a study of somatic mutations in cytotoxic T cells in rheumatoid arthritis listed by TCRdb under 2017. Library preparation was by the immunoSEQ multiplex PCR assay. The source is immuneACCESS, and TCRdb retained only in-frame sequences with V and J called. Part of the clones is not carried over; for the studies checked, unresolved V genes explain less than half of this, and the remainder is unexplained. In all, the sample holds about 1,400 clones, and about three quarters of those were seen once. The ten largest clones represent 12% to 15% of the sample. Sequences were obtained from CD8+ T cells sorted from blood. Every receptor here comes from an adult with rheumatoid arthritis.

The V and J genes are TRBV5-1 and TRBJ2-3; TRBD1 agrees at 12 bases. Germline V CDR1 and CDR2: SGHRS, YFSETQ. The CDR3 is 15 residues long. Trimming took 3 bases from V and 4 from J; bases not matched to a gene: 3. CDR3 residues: CASSSGQGAADTQYF. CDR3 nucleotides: TGCGCCAGCAGCTCGGGACAGGGGGCTGCAGATACGCAGTATTTT. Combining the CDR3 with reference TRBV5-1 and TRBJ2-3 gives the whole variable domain KAGVTQTPRYLIKTRGQQVTLSCSPISGHRSVSWYQQTPGQGLQFLFEYFSETQRNKGNFPGRFSGRQFSNSRSEMNVSTLELGDSALYLCASSSGQGAADTQYFGPGTRLTVL.

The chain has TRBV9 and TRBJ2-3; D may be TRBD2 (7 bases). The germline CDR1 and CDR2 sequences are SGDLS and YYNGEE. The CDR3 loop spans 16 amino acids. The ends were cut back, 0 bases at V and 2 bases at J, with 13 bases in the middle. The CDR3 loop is CASSVGGGGPTDTQYF. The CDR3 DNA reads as TGTGCCAGCAGCGTAGGAGGGGGGGGCCCCACAGATACGCAGTATTTT.

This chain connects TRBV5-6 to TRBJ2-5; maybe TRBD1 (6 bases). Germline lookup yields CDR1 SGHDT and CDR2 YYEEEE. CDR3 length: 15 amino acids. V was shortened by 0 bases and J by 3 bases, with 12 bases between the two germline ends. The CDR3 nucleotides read TGTGCCAGCAGCTTGGCCACCGGGACAAAAGAGACCCAGTACTTC. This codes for CASSLATGTKETQYF.

In nucleotides, the CDR3 is TGTGCCAGTAGTTACGGGAGTCGGAATGAAAAACTGTTTTTT. Translated: CASSYGSRNEKLFF. The chain combines TRBV19 with TRBJ1-4; unclear D gene. V shed 5 bases and J shed 5 bases, with 12 bases lying between them. The CDR3 has 14 residues. From germline, CDR1 is LNHDA and CDR2 SQIVND (reference sequence).

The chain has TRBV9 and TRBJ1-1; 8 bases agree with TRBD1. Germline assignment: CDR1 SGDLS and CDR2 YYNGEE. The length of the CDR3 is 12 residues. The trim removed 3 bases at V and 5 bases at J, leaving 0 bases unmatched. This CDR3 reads CASSGQGTEAFF. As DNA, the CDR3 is TGTGCCAGCAGCGGACAGGGGACTGAAGCTTTCTTT.

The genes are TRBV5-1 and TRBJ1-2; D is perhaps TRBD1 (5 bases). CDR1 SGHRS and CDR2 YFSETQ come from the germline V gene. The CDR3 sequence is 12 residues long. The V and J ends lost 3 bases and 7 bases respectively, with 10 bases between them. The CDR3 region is CASSSQGSGYTF. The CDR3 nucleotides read TGCGCCAGCAGCTCCCAGGGCAGTGGCTACACCTTC.

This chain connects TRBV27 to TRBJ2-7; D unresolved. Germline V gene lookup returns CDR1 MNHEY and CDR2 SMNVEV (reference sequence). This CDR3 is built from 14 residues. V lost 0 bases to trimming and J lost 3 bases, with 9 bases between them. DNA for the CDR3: TGTGCCAGCAGTTTATCCGACCCTAGCTACGAGCAGTACTTC. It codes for CASSLSDPSYEQYF.

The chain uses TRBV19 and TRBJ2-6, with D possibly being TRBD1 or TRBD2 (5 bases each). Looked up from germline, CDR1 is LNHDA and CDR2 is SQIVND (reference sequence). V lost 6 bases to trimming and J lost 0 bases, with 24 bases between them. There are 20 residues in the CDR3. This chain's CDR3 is CASSALGDGPWGSGANVLTF. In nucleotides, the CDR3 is TGTGCCAGTAGCGCGCTAGGGGACGGACCCTGGGGCTCTGGGGCCAACGTCCTGACTTTC.

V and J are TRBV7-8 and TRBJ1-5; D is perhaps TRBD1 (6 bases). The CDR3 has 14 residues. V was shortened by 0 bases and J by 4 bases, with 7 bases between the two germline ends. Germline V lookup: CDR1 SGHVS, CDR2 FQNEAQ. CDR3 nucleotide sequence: TGTGCCAGCAGCTTAGCGGGGGCTAATCAGCCCCAGCATTTT. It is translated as CASSLAGANQPQHF. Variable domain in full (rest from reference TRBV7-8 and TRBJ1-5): GAGVSQSPRYKVAKRGQDVALRCDPISGHVSLFWYQQALGQGPEFLTYFQNEAQLDKSGLPSDRFFAERPEGSVSTLKIQRTQQEDSAVYLCASSLAGANQPQHFGDGTRLSIL.

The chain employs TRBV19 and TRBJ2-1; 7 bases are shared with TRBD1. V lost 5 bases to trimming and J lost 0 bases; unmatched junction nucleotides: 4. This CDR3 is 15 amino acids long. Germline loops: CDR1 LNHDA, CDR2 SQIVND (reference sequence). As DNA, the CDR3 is TGTGCCAGTAGTTCCACAGGGGCCTCCTACAATGAGCAGTTCTTC. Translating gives CASSSTGASYNEQFF.

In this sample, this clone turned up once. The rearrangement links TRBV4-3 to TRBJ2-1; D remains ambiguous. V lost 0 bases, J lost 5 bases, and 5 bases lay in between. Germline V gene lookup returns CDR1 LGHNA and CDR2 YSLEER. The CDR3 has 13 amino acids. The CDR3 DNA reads TGCGCCAGCAGCCAAGATGGGAACAATGAGCAGTTCTTC. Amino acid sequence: CASSQDGNNEQFF.

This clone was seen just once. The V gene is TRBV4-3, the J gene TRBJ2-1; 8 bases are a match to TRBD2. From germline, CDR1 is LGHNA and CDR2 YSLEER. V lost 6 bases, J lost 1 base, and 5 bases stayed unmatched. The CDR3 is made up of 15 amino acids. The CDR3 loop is CASSPLAVSYNEQFF. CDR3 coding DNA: TGCGCCAGCAGTCCACTAGCGGTATCCTACAATGAGCAGTTCTTC.

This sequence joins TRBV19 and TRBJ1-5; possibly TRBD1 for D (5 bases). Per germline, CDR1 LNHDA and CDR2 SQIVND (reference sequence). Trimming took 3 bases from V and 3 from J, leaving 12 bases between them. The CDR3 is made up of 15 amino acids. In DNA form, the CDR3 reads TGTGCCAGTAGTATCTTCGGGGACCACAATCAGCCCCAGCATTTT. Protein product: CASSIFGDHNQPQHF.

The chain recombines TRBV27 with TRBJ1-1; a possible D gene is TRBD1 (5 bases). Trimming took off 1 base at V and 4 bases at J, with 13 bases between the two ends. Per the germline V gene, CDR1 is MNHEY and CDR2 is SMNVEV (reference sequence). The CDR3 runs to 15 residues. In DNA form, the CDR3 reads TGTGCCAGCAGTTTATTTGGGACTGGGGGCACTGAAGCTTTCTTT. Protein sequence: CASSLFGTGGTEAFF.

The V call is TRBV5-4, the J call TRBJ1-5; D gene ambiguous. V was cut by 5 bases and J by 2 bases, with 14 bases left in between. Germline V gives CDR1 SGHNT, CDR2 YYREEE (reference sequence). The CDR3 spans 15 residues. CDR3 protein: CASRVPPPGNQPQHF. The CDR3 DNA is TGTGCCAGCAGGGTGCCCCCCCCTGGCAATCAGCCCCAGCATTTT.

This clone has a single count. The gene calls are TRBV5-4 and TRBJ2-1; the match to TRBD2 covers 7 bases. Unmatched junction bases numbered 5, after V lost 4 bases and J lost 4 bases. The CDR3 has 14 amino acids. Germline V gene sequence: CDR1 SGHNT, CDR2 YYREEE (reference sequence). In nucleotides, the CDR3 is TGTGCCAGCAGCCCAGCGGGACTTTACAATGAGCAGTTCTTC. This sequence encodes CASSPAGLYNEQFF.

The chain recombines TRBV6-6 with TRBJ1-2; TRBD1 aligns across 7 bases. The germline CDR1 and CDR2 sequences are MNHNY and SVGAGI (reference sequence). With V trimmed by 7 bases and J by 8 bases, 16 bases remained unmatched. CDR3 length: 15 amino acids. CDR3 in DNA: TGTGCCAGCACTCGGATAACCGGGACAGAGAAAGGCTACACCTTC. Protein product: CASTRITGTEKGYTF.

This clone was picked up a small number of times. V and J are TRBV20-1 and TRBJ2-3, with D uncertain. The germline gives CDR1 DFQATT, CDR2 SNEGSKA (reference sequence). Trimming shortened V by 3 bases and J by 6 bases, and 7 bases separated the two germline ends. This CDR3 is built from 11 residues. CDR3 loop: CSASFSDTQYF. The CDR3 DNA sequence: TGCAGTGCTAGTTTCTCGGATACGCAGTATTTT.

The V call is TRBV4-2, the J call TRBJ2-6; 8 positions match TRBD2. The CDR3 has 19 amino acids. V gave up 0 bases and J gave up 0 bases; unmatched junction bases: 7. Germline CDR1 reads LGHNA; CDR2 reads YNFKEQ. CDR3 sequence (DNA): TGTGCCAGCAGCCAAGACTGGGCGGGGGGAGACTCTGGGGCCAACGTCCTGACTTTC. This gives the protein CASSQDWAGGDSGANVLTF.

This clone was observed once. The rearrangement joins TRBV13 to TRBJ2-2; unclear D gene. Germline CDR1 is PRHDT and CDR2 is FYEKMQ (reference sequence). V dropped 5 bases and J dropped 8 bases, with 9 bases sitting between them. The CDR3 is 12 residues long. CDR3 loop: CASSGQTGELFF. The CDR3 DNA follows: TGTGCCAGCAGCGGCCAGACAGGGGAGCTGTTTTTT.

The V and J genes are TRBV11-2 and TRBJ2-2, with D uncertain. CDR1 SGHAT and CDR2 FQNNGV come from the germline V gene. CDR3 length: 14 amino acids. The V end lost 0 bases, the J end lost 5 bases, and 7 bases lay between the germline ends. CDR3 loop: CASSLDLRTGELFF. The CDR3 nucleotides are TGTGCCAGCAGCTTAGATCTCAGGACCGGGGAGCTGTTTTTT.

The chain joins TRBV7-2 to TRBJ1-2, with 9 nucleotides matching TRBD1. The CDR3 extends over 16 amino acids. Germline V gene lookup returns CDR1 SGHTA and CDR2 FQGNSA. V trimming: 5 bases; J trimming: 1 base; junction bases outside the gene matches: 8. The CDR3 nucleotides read TGTGCCAGCAGCCCACGGACAGGGGAGATTAACTATGGCTACACCTTC. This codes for CASSPRTGEINYGYTF.

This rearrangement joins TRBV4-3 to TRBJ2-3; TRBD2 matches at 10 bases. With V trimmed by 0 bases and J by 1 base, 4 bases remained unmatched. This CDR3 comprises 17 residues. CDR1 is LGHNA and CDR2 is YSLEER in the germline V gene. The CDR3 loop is CASSQDHGTSGTDTQYF. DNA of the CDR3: TGCGCCAGCAGCCAAGATCACGGGACTAGCGGCACAGATACGCAGTATTTT.